A single T cell receptor (beta chain) is shown here with its context. V shed 2 bases and J shed 10 bases, with 15 bases lying between them. Per the germline V gene, CDR1 is SGHTA and CDR2 is FQGNSA. The CDR3 length is 14 residues. Enrolled during active infection, Seattle patients were then followed longitudinally. The source of the sample is a study of blood T cell repertoires in COVID-19. Study-wide background: There were acute and convalescent COVID-19 samples, and they came from the United States, Italy and Spain.

Authors' data handling: Reference gene primer amplification gave estimated nucleated cell counts. Assay: immunoSEQ multiplex PCR; the TCRdb copy retains only in-frame clones and omits some. From that table come the V and J calls and clone size; the DNA was used to work out D and trimming. This table holds under 90,000 clones, about 85% found once. This clonotype was sampled from a woman aged 45-60 years with COVID-19, enrolled during active disease. This sequence joins TRBV7-2 and TRBJ2-1, with D possibly being TRBD2 (6 bases). Material: peripheral blood. CDR3: CASSLNPGGREQFF. DNA for the CDR3: TGTGCCAGCAGCTTAAACCCCGGGGGTCGCGAGCAGTTCTTC.